These T cell receptor beta chains were read from a single sample in a study of read filtering for tumor transcriptome and immune sequencing. Each CDR3 protein gets one entry after TCRdb re-called the reads with MiXCR. The data show 15,000 to 20,000 distinct CDR3 sequences, with over 20% seen just once and less than 25% held by the top ten. Sequenced material: a population of CD138-negative cells sorted from bone marrow. The receptors come from a donor aged 40 or over with multiple myeloma. Each CDR3 is given with its conserved first and last residue.

V gene: TRBV4-1
J gene: TRBJ2-6
CDR3 protein: CASSQDGRPRANVLTF

V gene: TRBV11-2
J gene: TRBJ2-6
CDR3 protein: CASSLAAGLSGANVLTF

V gene: TRBV4-1
J gene: TRBJ2-7
CDR3 protein: CASSQGTGLYEQYF

V gene: TRBV12-3/TRBV12-4
J gene: TRBJ2-4
CDR3 protein: CASSLSLYEAETQLAKNIQYF

V gene: TRBV7-9
J gene: TRBJ2-3
CDR3 protein: CASGSPSTSGRLDTQFF

V gene: TRBV28
J gene: TRBJ2-3
CDR3 protein: CASNDRIPTDTQYF

V gene: TRBV29-1
J gene: TRBJ1-5
CDR3 protein: CSVSVGGQPQHF

V gene: TRBV7-3
J gene: TRBJ2-5
CDR3 protein: CASSLGLRGETQYF

V gene: TRBV6-5
J gene: TRBJ2-2
CDR3 protein: CASSYSGQLGGELFF

V gene: TRBV29-1
J gene: TRBJ2-1
CDR3 protein: CSVGGQGGIYNEQFF

V gene: TRBV10-2
J gene: TRBJ2-2
CDR3 protein: CASSDLGAAITGELFF

V gene: TRBV10-1
J gene: TRBJ2-1
CDR3 protein: CASRDSYNEQFF

V gene: TRBV6-2/TRBV6-3
J gene: TRBJ2-1
CDR3 protein: CASSYLGNEQFF

V gene: TRBV20-1
J gene: TRBJ1-1
CDR3 protein: CSARDRSGPVTEAFF

V gene: TRBV10-1
J gene: TRBJ2-7
CDR3 protein: CASSAAGHAGEQYF

V gene: TRBV25-1
J gene: TRBJ2-3
CDR3 protein: CASREGSDTQYF

V gene: TRBV10-2
J gene: TRBJ2-5
CDR3 protein: CASSPVLAGQETQYF

V gene: TRBV5-1
J gene: TRBJ2-1
CDR3 protein: CASSFSGSGSNEQFF

V gene: TRBV7-9
J gene: TRBJ2-1
CDR3 protein: CASSPSGTSASYNEQFF

V gene: TRBV29-1
J gene: TRBJ2-7
CDR3 protein: CSVVVASHEQYF

V gene: TRBV29-1
J gene: TRBJ1-1
CDR3 protein: CSVAQGNEAFF

V gene: TRBV28
J gene: TRBJ2-5
CDR3 protein: CASSLNAEETQYF

V gene: TRBV28
J gene: TRBJ2-1
CDR3 protein: CASSSTEHYNEQFF

V gene: TRBV18
J gene: TRBJ2-1
CDR3 protein: CASSLVVGQNSHEQFF

V gene: TRBV20-1
J gene: TRBJ2-7
CDR3 protein: CSGSEQAGGNEQYF

V gene: TRBV4-1
J gene: TRBJ2-2
CDR3 protein: CASSHLGQGNTGELFF

V gene: TRBV24-1
J gene: TRBJ2-1
CDR3 protein: CATSDAESYNEQFF

V gene: TRBV28
J gene: TRBJ1-1
CDR3 protein: CASKGGDRANTEAFF

V gene: TRBV28
J gene: TRBJ2-7
CDR3 protein: CASRGAANYEQYF

V gene: TRBV28
J gene: TRBJ2-5
CDR3 protein: CASSPTVGQGGTQYF

V gene: TRBV7-8
J gene: TRBJ2-2
CDR3 protein: CASSLGRGNTGELFF

V gene: TRBV29-1
J gene: TRBJ1-1
CDR3 protein: CSVGRRMNTEAFF

V gene: TRBV29-1
J gene: TRBJ2-6
CDR3 protein: CSVTSRGRRFSGANVLTF

V gene: TRBV3-1
J gene: TRBJ2-3
CDR3 protein: CASSQDQGSDTQYF

V gene: TRBV10-3
J gene: TRBJ2-7
CDR3 protein: CATLDRSSYEQYF

V gene: TRBV28
J gene: TRBJ2-7
CDR3 protein: CASMEGHEQYF

V gene: TRBV19
J gene: TRBJ2-3
CDR3 protein: CASSTGLAGTDTQYF

V gene: TRBV30
J gene: TRBJ2-1
CDR3 protein: CAWGPGGSYNEQFF

V gene: TRBV28
J gene: TRBJ2-1
CDR3 protein: CASSYSGKNEQFF

V gene: TRBV2
J gene: TRBJ2-3
CDR3 protein: CASSGQGAKDTQYF

V gene: TRBV6-2/TRBV6-3
J gene: TRBJ1-1
CDR3 protein: CASSYSTVRVTEAFF

V gene: TRBV5-1
J gene: TRBJ2-7
CDR3 protein: CASSLERPYEQYF

V gene: TRBV20-1
J gene: TRBJ2-7
CDR3 protein: CSARDGTSSDEQYF

V gene: TRBV5-5
J gene: TRBJ2-3
CDR3 protein: CASSLETRTDTQYF

V gene: TRBV2
J gene: TRBJ1-5
CDR3 protein: CASRGYSNQPQHF